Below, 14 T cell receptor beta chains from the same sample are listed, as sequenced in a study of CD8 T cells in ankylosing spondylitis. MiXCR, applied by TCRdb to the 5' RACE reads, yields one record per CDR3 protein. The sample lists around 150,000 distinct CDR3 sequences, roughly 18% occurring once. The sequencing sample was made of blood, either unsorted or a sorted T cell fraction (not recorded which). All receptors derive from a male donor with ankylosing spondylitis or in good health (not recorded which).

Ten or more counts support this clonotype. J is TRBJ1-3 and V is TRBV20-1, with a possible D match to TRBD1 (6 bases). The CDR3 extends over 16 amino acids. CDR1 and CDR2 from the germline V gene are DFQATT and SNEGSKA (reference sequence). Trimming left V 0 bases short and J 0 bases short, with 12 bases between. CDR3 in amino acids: CSARDVWGLSGNTIYF. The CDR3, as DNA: TGCAGTGCTAGAGATGTTTGGGGGCTCTCTGGAAACACCATATATTTT.

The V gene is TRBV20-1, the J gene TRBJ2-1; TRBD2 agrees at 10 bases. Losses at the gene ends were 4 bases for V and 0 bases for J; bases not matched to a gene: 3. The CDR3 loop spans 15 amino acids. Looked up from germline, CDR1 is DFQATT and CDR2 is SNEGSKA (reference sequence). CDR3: CSATGLAVSYNEQFF. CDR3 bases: TGCAGTGCTACTGGACTAGCGGTCTCCTACAATGAGCAGTTCTTC.

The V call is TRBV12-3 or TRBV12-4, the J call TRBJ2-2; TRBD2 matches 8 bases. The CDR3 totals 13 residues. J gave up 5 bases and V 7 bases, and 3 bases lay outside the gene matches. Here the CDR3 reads CASTGGRTGELFF. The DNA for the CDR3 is TGTGCCAGCACGGGAGGGCGGACCGGGGAGCTGTTTTTT.

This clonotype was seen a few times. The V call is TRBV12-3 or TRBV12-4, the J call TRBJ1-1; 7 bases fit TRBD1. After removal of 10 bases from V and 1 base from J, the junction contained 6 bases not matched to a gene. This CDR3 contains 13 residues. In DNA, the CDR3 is TGTGCCAACCGGGACAGCGGGAACACTGAAGCTTTCTTT. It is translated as CANRDSGNTEAFF.

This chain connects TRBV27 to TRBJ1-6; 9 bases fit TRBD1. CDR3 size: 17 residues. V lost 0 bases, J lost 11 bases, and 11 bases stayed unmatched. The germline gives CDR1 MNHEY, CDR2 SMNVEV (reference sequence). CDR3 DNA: TGTGCCAGCAGTTTATCGCCCCCGGGACAGGGTCTGACACCCCTCCACTTT. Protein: CASSLSPPGQGLTPLHF.

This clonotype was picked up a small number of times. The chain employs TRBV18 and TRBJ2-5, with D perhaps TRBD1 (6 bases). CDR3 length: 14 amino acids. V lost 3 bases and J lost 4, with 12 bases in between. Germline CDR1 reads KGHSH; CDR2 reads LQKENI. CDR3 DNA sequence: TGTGCCAGCTCACCCTGGACAGCCATAGAGACCCAGTACTTC. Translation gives CASSPWTAIETQYF.

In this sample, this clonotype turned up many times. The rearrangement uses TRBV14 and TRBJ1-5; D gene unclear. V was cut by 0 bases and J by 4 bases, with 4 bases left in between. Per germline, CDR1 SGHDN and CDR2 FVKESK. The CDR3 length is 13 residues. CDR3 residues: CASSQDLNQPQHF. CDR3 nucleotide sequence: TGTGCCAGCAGCCAAGACCTGAATCAGCCCCAGCATTTT.

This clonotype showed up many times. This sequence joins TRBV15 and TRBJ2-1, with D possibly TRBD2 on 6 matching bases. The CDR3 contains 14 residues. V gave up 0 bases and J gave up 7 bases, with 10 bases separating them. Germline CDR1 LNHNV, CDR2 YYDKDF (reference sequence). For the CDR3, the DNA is TGTGCCACCAGCAGAGAGGGACTGCCTAATGAGCAGTTCTTC. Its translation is CATSREGLPNEQFF.

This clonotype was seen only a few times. The CDR3 loop reads CSVVETGYNEQFF. The CDR3, as DNA: TGCAGCGTTGTAGAGACTGGCTACAATGAGCAGTTCTTC. This chain joins TRBV29-1 and TRBJ2-1; no clear D. CDR3 length: 13 amino acids. The V gene lost 4 bases and the J gene lost 3 bases, with 10 bases spanning the gap. The germline gives CDR1 SQVTM, CDR2 ANQGSEA.

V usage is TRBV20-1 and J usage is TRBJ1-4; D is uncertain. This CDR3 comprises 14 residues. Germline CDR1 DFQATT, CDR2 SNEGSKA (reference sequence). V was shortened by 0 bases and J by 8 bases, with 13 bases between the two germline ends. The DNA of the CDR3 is TGCAGTGCTAGAGACTTTACCTCCAGCGAAAAACTGTTTTTT. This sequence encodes CSARDFTSSEKLFF.

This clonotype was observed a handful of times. As DNA, the CDR3 is TGTGCCAGCAGTTTAGGTACTAGCGGCCAAGAGACCCAGTACTTC. Its protein is CASSLGTSGQETQYF. The chain carries TRBV12-3 or TRBV12-4 and TRBJ2-5, with 8 bases matching TRBD2. V lost 1 base to trimming and J lost 1 base; unmatched junction nucleotides: 2. The CDR3 is 15 amino acids.

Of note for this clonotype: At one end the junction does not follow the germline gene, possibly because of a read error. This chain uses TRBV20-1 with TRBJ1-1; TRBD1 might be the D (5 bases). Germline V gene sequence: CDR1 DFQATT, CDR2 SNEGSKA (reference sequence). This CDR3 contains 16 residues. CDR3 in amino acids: CCAREGVGRGNGAAFF. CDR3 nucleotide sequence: TGCTGTGCTCGCGAAGGAGTGGGGCGCGGGAATGGGGCAGCTTTCTTT.

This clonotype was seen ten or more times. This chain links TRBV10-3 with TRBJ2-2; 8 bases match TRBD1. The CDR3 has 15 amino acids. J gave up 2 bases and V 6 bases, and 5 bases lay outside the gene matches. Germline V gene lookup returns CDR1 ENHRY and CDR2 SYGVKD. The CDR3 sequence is CAIRPGQDNTGELFF. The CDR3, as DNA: TGTGCCATCAGACCGGGACAGGACAACACCGGGGAGCTGTTTTTT.

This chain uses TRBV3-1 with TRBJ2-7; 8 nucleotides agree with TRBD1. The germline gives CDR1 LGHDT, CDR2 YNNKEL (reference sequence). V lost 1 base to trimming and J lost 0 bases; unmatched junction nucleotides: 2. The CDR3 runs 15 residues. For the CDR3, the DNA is TGTGCCAGCAGCCAAGGGACAGGGTTCTCCTACGAGCAGTACTTC. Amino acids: CASSQGTGFSYEQYF.